This T cell receptor (beta chain) originates from a study of response to subunit inactivated influenza vaccine. MiXCR, applied by TCRdb to the RT-PCR reads, yields one record per CDR3 protein. Among about 190,000 distinct CDR3 sequences listed, about an eighth were seen once. Study-level findings and limits: The authors suggested that every seasonal influenza vaccination recruits few new T cells.

J was trimmed by 0 bases and V by 4 bases; bases with no gene match: 6. The CDR3 extends over 18 amino acids. Per the germline V gene, CDR1 is SGHDT and CDR2 is YYEEEE. This clonotype was counted ten times or more. Antigen unknown. The receptor was isolated from a man aged 50 or older who received an inactivated influenza vaccine. The input for sequencing was CD8+ T cells sorted from PBMCs, taken 4 to 6 days after vaccination. The chain joins TRBV5-6 to TRBJ2-1, with 14 positions matching TRBD2. The CDR3 loop is CASSVGLAGDRSYNEQFF. The CDR3 DNA reads TGTGCCAGCAGCGTGGGACTAGCGGGAGACCGCTCCTACAATGAGCAGTTCTTC.